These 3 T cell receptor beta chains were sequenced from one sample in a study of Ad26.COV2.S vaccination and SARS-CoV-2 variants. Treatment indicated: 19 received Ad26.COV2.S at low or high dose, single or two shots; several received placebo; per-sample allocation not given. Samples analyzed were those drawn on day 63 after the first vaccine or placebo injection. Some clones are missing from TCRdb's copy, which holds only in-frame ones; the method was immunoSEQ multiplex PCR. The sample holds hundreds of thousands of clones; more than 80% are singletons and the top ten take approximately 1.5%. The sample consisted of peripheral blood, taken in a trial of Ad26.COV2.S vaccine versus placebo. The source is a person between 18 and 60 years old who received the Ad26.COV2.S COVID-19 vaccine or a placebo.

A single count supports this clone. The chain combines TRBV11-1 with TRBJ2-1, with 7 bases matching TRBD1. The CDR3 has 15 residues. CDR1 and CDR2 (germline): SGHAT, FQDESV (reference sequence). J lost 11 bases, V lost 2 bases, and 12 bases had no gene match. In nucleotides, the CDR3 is TGTGCCAGCAGCTTAATTTTCGGCCCACAGGGGAAGCAGTTCTTC. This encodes CASSLIFGPQGKQFF.

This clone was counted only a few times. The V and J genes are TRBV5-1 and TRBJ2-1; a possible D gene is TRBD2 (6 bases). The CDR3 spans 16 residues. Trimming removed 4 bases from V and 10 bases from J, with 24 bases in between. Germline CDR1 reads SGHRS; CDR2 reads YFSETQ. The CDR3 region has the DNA TGCGCCAGCAGCAACCCTGGAGGGGTCGGGCGCTTAGAGCAGTTCTTC. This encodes CASSNPGGVGRLEQFF.

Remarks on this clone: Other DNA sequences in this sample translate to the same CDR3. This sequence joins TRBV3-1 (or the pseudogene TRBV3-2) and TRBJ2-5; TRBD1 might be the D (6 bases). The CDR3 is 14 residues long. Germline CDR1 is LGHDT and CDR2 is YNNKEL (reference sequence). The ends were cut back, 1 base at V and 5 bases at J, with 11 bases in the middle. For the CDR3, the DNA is TGTGCCAGCAGCCAAGGGGTTGGGGGCGAGACCCAGTACTTC. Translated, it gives CASSQGVGGETQYF.